These T cell receptor beta chains were read from a single sample in a study of blood T cell repertoires in COVID-19. The table came from immunoSEQ multiplex PCR; TCRdb's copy has only in-frame clones and leaves some out. The sample yields roughly 400,000 clones, around nine tenths seen once. The source material was PBMCs or T cells enriched from blood (not recorded which). These receptors were collected from a woman aged 18-29 years who had been exposed to COVID-19. Both conserved end residues are part of each CDR3. D genes are given only for firm matches. Rows give clone size only sometimes, using once, few, many, or a class for an expanded clone.

CDR3: CAWSGTGLGAFF
DNA: TGTGCCTGGAGTGGGACAGGCCTCGGTGCTTTCTTT
size: -
D: TRBD1
V: TRBV30
J: TRBJ1-1

CDR3: CASSLNGRNTEAFF
DNA: TGTGCCAGCAGCTTAAATGGTAGGAACACTGAAGCTTTCTTT
size: -
D: -
V: TRBV7-9
J: TRBJ1-1

CDR3: CASSSPTSGSYNEQFF
DNA: TGTGCCAGCAGCTCACCGACTAGCGGCTCCTACAATGAGCAGTTCTTC
size: -
D: TRBD2
V: TRBV11-2
J: TRBJ2-1

CDR3: CAWQPLAGRSYEQYF
DNA: TGTGCCTGGCAACCACTAGCGGGTCGTTCCTACGAGCAGTACTTC
size: -
D: TRBD2
V: TRBV30
J: TRBJ2-7

CDR3: CASSLNLGTGEDTEAFF
DNA: TGCGCCAGCAGCTTGAACCTTGGGACAGGGGAGGACACTGAAGCTTTCTTT
size: -
D: TRBD1
V: TRBV5-1
J: TRBJ1-1

CDR3: CASRTNSNQPQHF
DNA: TGTGCCAGCAGGACAAATAGCAATCAGCCCCAGCATTTT
size: -
D: -
V: TRBV28
J: TRBJ1-5

CDR3: CASSSTRGKAYEQYF
DNA: TGTGCCAGCAGCTCAACCAGGGGAAAAGCCTACGAGCAGTACTTC
size: -
D: -
V: TRBV7-9
J: TRBJ2-7

CDR3: CASSAGTGGVQETQYF
DNA: TGCGCCAGCAGCGCGGGGACAGGGGGCGTCCAAGAGACCCAGTACTTC
size: -
D: TRBD1
V: TRBV5-1
J: TRBJ2-5

CDR3: CASSLGGRGNEQFF
DNA: TGTGCCAGCAGCTTAGGAGGGCGGGGGAATGAGCAGTTCTTC
size: -
D: TRBD2
V: TRBV7-8
J: TRBJ2-1

CDR3: CASSLARGGISTDTQYF
DNA: TGTGCCAGCAGTCTAGCCCGGGGGGGAATTAGCACAGATACGCAGTATTTT
size: once
D: TRBD2
V: TRBV6-6
J: TRBJ2-3

CDR3: CASSQEPSGGGGEAFF
DNA: TGCGCCAGCAGCCAAGAACCAAGCGGGGGAGGGGGTGAAGCTTTCTTT
size: -
D: -
V: TRBV4-3
J: TRBJ1-1

CDR3: CASSERTSGSNEQFF
DNA: TGTGCCAGCAGTGAACGGACTAGCGGGAGCAATGAGCAGTTCTTC
size: -
D: TRBD2
V: TRBV6-1
J: TRBJ2-1

CDR3: CASSAGTSNYGYTF
DNA: TGTGCCAGCAGCGCAGGGACATCTAACTATGGCTACACCTTC
size: once
D: -
V: TRBV9
J: TRBJ1-2

CDR3: CASSLAPGGKNEQYF
DNA: TGCGCCAGCAGCTTGGCCCCGGGAGGAAAAAACGAGCAGTACTTC
size: -
D: TRBD2
V: TRBV5-1
J: TRBJ2-7

CDR3: CASSFPGHRVEAFF
DNA: TGTGCCAGCAGCTTCCCGGGACATCGGGTTGAAGCTTTCTTT
size: -
D: -
V: TRBV7-9
J: TRBJ1-1

CDR3: CASSSDSTNTQYF
DNA: TGTGCCAGCAGCTCGGACAGCACAAATACGCAGTATTTT
size: -
D: -
V: TRBV2
J: TRBJ2-3

CDR3: CASSQDHPGCDYSNQPQHF
DNA: TGTGCCAGCAGCCAAGATCATCCGGGGTGCGACTATAGCAATCAGCCCCAGCATTTT
size: -
D: -
V: TRBV3-1/TRBV3-2
J: TRBJ1-5

CDR3: CASSTRNSGRGRAYEQYF
DNA: TGTGCCAGCAGTACCCGTAACAGCGGGAGAGGAAGGGCCTACGAGCAGTACTTC
size: -
D: TRBD2
V: TRBV27
J: TRBJ2-7